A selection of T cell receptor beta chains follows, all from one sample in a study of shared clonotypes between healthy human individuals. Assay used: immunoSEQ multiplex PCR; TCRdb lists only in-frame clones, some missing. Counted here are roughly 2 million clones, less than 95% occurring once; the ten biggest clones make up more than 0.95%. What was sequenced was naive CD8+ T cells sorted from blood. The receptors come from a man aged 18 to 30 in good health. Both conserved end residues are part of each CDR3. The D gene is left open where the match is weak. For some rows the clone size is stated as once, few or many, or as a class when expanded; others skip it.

cdr3_aa: CASQLPVPDYGYTF; cdr3_nt: TGTGCCAGTCAGCTCCCAGTACCTGATTATGGCTACACCTTC; d_call: .; clone_size: once; j_call: TRBJ1-2; v_call: TRBV19
cdr3_aa: CASSVSQGARAYTF; cdr3_nt: TGTGCCAGCAGCGTATCCCAGGGGGCGCGGGCCTACACCTTC; d_call: TRBD1; clone_size: .; j_call: TRBJ1-2; v_call: TRBV9
cdr3_aa: CASSPRGQGTYEQYF; cdr3_nt: TGTGCCAGTAGTCCACGGGGACAGGGGACCTACGAGCAGTACTTC; d_call: TRBD1; clone_size: .; j_call: TRBJ2-7; v_call: TRBV19
cdr3_aa: CASSFSGTSVPETQYF; cdr3_nt: TGTGCCAGCAGCTTTTCCGGGACTAGCGTCCCTGAGACCCAGTACTTC; d_call: TRBD2; clone_size: .; j_call: TRBJ2-5; v_call: TRBV7-9
cdr3_aa: CASSLIGGNEQFF; cdr3_nt: TGTGCCAGCAGCTTAATTGGAGGCAATGAGCAGTTCTTC; d_call: .; clone_size: .; j_call: TRBJ2-1; v_call: TRBV7-2
cdr3_aa: CAISEGAEQYF; cdr3_nt: TGTGCCATCAGTGAAGGGGCCGAGCAGTACTTC; d_call: .; clone_size: .; j_call: TRBJ2-7; v_call: TRBV10-3
cdr3_aa: CASRGIEVVVTDTQYF; cdr3_nt: TGTGCCAGCAGGGGTATCGAGGTAGTCGTGACAGATACGCAGTATTTT; d_call: .; clone_size: .; j_call: TRBJ2-3; v_call: TRBV28
cdr3_aa: CASSFLQGINEQFF; cdr3_nt: TGTGCCAGCAGTTTCCTACAGGGGATTAATGAGCAGTTCTTC; d_call: TRBD1; clone_size: .; j_call: TRBJ2-1; v_call: TRBV28
cdr3_aa: CASNSAGGPPDTQYF; cdr3_nt: TGCGCCAGCAACTCAGCGGGGGGGCCCCCAGATACGCAGTATTTT; d_call: TRBD2; clone_size: once; j_call: TRBJ2-3; v_call: TRBV5-1
cdr3_aa: CASSHRGLETQYF; cdr3_nt: TGTGCCAGCAGCCACAGGGGGCTGGAGACCCAGTACTTC; d_call: TRBD1; clone_size: .; j_call: TRBJ2-5; v_call: TRBV28
cdr3_aa: CASSLRWAGVHEQYF; cdr3_nt: TGTGCCAGCAGCTTAAGGTGGGCGGGGGTCCACGAGCAGTACTTC; d_call: TRBD2; clone_size: .; j_call: TRBJ2-7; v_call: TRBV7-2
cdr3_aa: CASSPDEVANEQFF; cdr3_nt: TGTGCCAGCAGCCCTGACGAGGTGGCCAATGAGCAGTTCTTC; d_call: .; clone_size: .; j_call: TRBJ2-1; v_call: TRBV7-9
cdr3_aa: CASSSGGFSYEQYF; cdr3_nt: TGTGCCAGCAGCTCTGGCGGCTTCTCCTACGAGCAGTACTTC; d_call: .; clone_size: .; j_call: TRBJ2-7; v_call: TRBV27
cdr3_aa: CASSLNLGENTEAFF; cdr3_nt: TGTGCCAGCAGCCTTAACCTGGGGGAGAACACTGAAGCTTTCTTT; d_call: .; clone_size: .; j_call: TRBJ1-1; v_call: TRBV7-9
cdr3_aa: CASSLRPEGLNTEAFF; cdr3_nt: TGTGCCAGCAGCCTTCGTCCGGAGGGACTAAACACTGAAGCTTTCTTT; d_call: .; clone_size: .; j_call: TRBJ1-1; v_call: TRBV7-8
cdr3_aa: CASSLVSGTGYNEQFF; cdr3_nt: TGTGCCAGCAGCTTAGTGTCTGGGACGGGATACAATGAGCAGTTCTTC; d_call: .; clone_size: .; j_call: TRBJ2-1; v_call: TRBV7-3
cdr3_aa: CASSPGSLSNQPQHF; cdr3_nt: TGTGCCAGCAGCCCCGGATCCCTTAGCAATCAGCCCCAGCATTTT; d_call: .; clone_size: .; j_call: TRBJ1-5; v_call: TRBV27
cdr3_aa: CASTPGTGTNIQYF; cdr3_nt: TGTGCCAGCACGCCCGGGACAGGGACCAACATTCAGTACTTC; d_call: TRBD1; clone_size: .; j_call: TRBJ2-4; v_call: TRBV9
cdr3_aa: CASSTPGTGDLYEQYF; cdr3_nt: TGTGCCAGCAGTACACCCGGGACAGGGGACCTCTACGAGCAGTACTTC; d_call: TRBD1; clone_size: once; j_call: TRBJ2-7; v_call: TRBV6-6
cdr3_aa: CASSKVIGPMNTEAFF; cdr3_nt: TGTGCCAGCAGCAAAGTCATAGGACCGATGAACACTGAAGCTTTCTTT; d_call: .; clone_size: once; j_call: TRBJ1-1; v_call: TRBV21-1
cdr3_aa: CASSGRDSQETQYF; cdr3_nt: TGTGCCAGCAGCGGCCGGGACAGTCAAGAGACCCAGTACTTC; d_call: TRBD1; clone_size: .; j_call: TRBJ2-5; v_call: TRBV7-9
cdr3_aa: CASSLGAGGTEAFF; cdr3_nt: TGTGCCAGCAGCTTGGGCGCAGGGGGCACTGAAGCTTTCTTT; d_call: TRBD1; clone_size: .; j_call: TRBJ1-1; v_call: TRBV5-4
cdr3_aa: CASRGTGQGYEQYF; cdr3_nt: TGTGCCAGCAGGGGGACAGGGCAAGGCTACGAGCAGTACTTC; d_call: TRBD1; clone_size: once; j_call: TRBJ2-7; v_call: TRBV28
cdr3_aa: CASSFGRAYEQYF; cdr3_nt: TGTGCCAGCAGTTTCGGGCGGGCCTACGAGCAGTACTTC; d_call: .; clone_size: .; j_call: TRBJ2-7; v_call: TRBV27
cdr3_aa: CASSPQGATYEQYF; cdr3_nt: TGTGCCAGCAGCCCCCAGGGGGCGACCTACGAGCAGTACTTC; d_call: TRBD1; clone_size: .; j_call: TRBJ2-7; v_call: TRBV7-9
cdr3_aa: CSVVGGNYNEQFF; cdr3_nt: TGCAGCGTTGTTGGCGGGAACTACAATGAGCAGTTCTTC; d_call: .; clone_size: .; j_call: TRBJ2-1; v_call: TRBV29-1
cdr3_aa: CASSLATLSTEAFF; cdr3_nt: TGCGCCAGCAGCTTGGCCACCCTATCCACTGAAGCTTTCTTT; d_call: .; clone_size: .; j_call: TRBJ1-1; v_call: TRBV5-1
cdr3_aa: CSPKNSYEQYF; cdr3_nt: TGCAGTCCGAAGAACTCCTACGAGCAGTACTTC; d_call: .; clone_size: once; j_call: TRBJ2-7; v_call: TRBV20-1
cdr3_aa: CASSLVWTGVGDTEAFF; cdr3_nt: TGTGCCAGCAGCTTGGTGTGGACAGGGGTTGGCGACACTGAAGCTTTCTTT; d_call: TRBD1; clone_size: few; j_call: TRBJ1-1; v_call: TRBV5-6
cdr3_aa: CASSQVGTGQETQYF; cdr3_nt: TGCGCCAGCAGCCAAGTTGGGACTGGACAAGAGACCCAGTACTTC; d_call: .; clone_size: .; j_call: TRBJ2-5; v_call: TRBV4-1
cdr3_aa: CASVLGETQYF; cdr3_nt: TGTGCTTCGGTGCTGGGAGAGACCCAGTACTTC; d_call: .; clone_size: .; j_call: TRBJ2-5; v_call: TRBV27
cdr3_aa: CASSFWTYSGANVLTF; cdr3_nt: TGTGCCAGCAGCTTTTGGACGTACTCTGGGGCCAACGTCCTGACTTTC; d_call: .; clone_size: .; j_call: TRBJ2-6; v_call: TRBV7-9
cdr3_aa: CATEGRLASQGTGELFF; cdr3_nt: TGTGCCACCGAGGGACGACTAGCGAGTCAAGGGACCGGGGAGCTGTTTTTT; d_call: TRBD2; clone_size: .; j_call: TRBJ2-2; v_call: TRBV7-9
cdr3_aa: CASSQELYSGNTIYF; cdr3_nt: TGCGCCAGCAGCCAAGAATTGTACTCTGGAAACACCATATATTTT; d_call: .; clone_size: .; j_call: TRBJ1-3; v_call: TRBV4-1
cdr3_aa: CASNLQAIANTGELFF; cdr3_nt: TGTGCCAGCAACCTACAAGCTATCGCCAACACCGGGGAGCTGTTTTTT; d_call: .; clone_size: .; j_call: TRBJ2-2; v_call: TRBV5-4
cdr3_aa: CASSQGLASISFYEQYF; cdr3_nt: TGTGCCAGCAGCCAAGGACTAGCTAGTATCAGTTTCTACGAGCAGTACTTC; d_call: TRBD2; clone_size: .; j_call: TRBJ2-7; v_call: TRBV14
cdr3_aa: CASRAMYSSNQPQHF; cdr3_nt: TGTGCCAGCAGGGCAATGTACAGCTCTAATCAGCCCCAGCATTTT; d_call: .; clone_size: few; j_call: TRBJ1-5; v_call: TRBV2
cdr3_aa: CASSPAGPGYGYTF; cdr3_nt: TGTGCCAGCAGCCCGGCAGGGCCAGGCTATGGCTACACCTTC; d_call: .; clone_size: .; j_call: TRBJ1-2; v_call: TRBV11-1
cdr3_aa: CASSLIVGSGTEAFF; cdr3_nt: TGTGCCAGCAGTTTAATCGTGGGTTCGGGAACTGAAGCTTTCTTT; d_call: .; clone_size: .; j_call: TRBJ1-1; v_call: TRBV28
cdr3_aa: CASSPGGGPSPYEQYF; cdr3_nt: TGTGCCAGCAGCCCCGGCGGGGGACCATCGCCCTACGAGCAGTACTTC; d_call: TRBD2; clone_size: once; j_call: TRBJ2-7; v_call: TRBV5-8
cdr3_aa: CASSTGQLLAYEQYF; cdr3_nt: TGTGCCAGCAGTACCGGACAATTATTGGCCTACGAGCAGTACTTC; d_call: .; clone_size: .; j_call: TRBJ2-7; v_call: TRBV6-5
cdr3_aa: CASVNRVAQETQYF; cdr3_nt: TGTGCCAGCGTTAACCGCGTTGCCCAAGAGACCCAGTACTTC; d_call: .; clone_size: .; j_call: TRBJ2-5; v_call: TRBV2
cdr3_aa: CASSTPTDTQYF; cdr3_nt: TGTGCCAGCAGCACGCCCACAGATACGCAGTATTTT; d_call: .; clone_size: .; j_call: TRBJ2-3; v_call: TRBV27
cdr3_aa: CASSPRLASQETQYF; cdr3_nt: TGTGCCAGCAGCCCCCGGCTAGCGTCACAAGAGACCCAGTACTTC; d_call: .; clone_size: .; j_call: TRBJ2-5; v_call: TRBV9
cdr3_aa: CASSYAGNTEAFF; cdr3_nt: TGTGCCAGCAGTTACGCGGGGAACACTGAAGCTTTCTTT; d_call: .; clone_size: .; j_call: TRBJ1-1; v_call: TRBV6-5
cdr3_aa: CASSPGTLGETQYF; cdr3_nt: TGTGCCAGCTCCCCCGGGACCCTGGGCGAGACCCAGTACTTC; d_call: .; clone_size: once; j_call: TRBJ2-5; v_call: TRBV18
cdr3_aa: CASSPGTQLYEQYF; cdr3_nt: TGTGCCAGTAGCCCCGGGACACAACTTTACGAGCAGTACTTC; d_call: .; clone_size: .; j_call: TRBJ2-7; v_call: TRBV19
cdr3_aa: CAWSWAGTEAFF; cdr3_nt: TGTGCCTGGAGTTGGGCGGGCACTGAAGCTTTCTTT; d_call: .; clone_size: .; j_call: TRBJ1-1; v_call: TRBV30
cdr3_aa: CASSLDHQGNTEAFF; cdr3_nt: TGTGCCAGCAGCTTGGACCACCAGGGTAACACTGAAGCTTTCTTT; d_call: .; clone_size: .; j_call: TRBJ1-1; v_call: TRBV5-4
cdr3_aa: CASSWGTGSEKLFF; cdr3_nt: TGTGCCAGCAGCTGGGGGACAGGGAGTGAAAAACTGTTTTTT; d_call: TRBD1; clone_size: .; j_call: TRBJ1-4; v_call: TRBV5-6
cdr3_aa: CASSLGLAGAEQYF; cdr3_nt: TGTGCCAGCAGCTTAGGACTAGCGGGAGCCGAGCAGTACTTC; d_call: TRBD2; clone_size: once; j_call: TRBJ2-7; v_call: TRBV7-9
cdr3_aa: CASSQGGRNTEAFF; cdr3_nt: TGTGCCAGCAGCCAAGGAGGCAGAAACACTGAAGCTTTCTTT; d_call: .; clone_size: .; j_call: TRBJ1-1; v_call: TRBV14
cdr3_aa: CASSIQEHTGELFF; cdr3_nt: TGCGCCAGCAGCATTCAGGAGCACACCGGGGAGCTGTTTTTT; d_call: .; clone_size: .; j_call: TRBJ2-2; v_call: TRBV10-1